This entry is about one TCR beta chain. Germline lookup yields CDR1 MDHEN and CDR2 SYDVKM. Unmatched junction bases numbered 5, after V lost 4 bases and J lost 5 bases. This CDR3 region has 14 residues. The data are from a study of blood T cells in healthy people across ages. The second PCR ran roughly 7 to 11 cycles with a sample-barcoded 5' primer and J-beta primers. TCRdb passed the 5' RACE reads through MiXCR, listing each CDR3 protein once. The repertoire includes around 1.5 million distinct CDR3 sequences, 45% to 70% of them detected once, and roughly 6.3% sits in the top ten. A minimum of 5.5 micrograms of total RNA was extracted per sample.

The chain employs TRBV28 and TRBJ2-5; 9 bases fit TRBD1. This TCR came from a man aged 18 to 30 in good health. Sequenced material: blood. CDR3 nucleotides: TGTGCCAGCAGTTGGGGGACAGGGCACGAGACCCAGTACTTC. Residues: CASSWGTGHETQYF.